This T cell receptor (beta chain) was retrieved from a study of T cells in Graves' hyperthyroidism and ophthalmopathy. In its sample, this clonotype was seen a few times. Amplification targeted TCR beta CDR3 regions from RNA transcripts. The study used the HTBI primer set for a first-round RT-PCR of the TCR CDR3. TCRdb passed the multiplex PCR reads through MiXCR, listing each CDR3 protein once. Of roughly 740,000 distinct CDR3 sequences in the sample, approximately 16% were seen once. PBMCs came from 8.5 to 10 ml fresh peripheral blood. Sample: blood. This TCR derives from a man aged 18 to 30 with Graves' hyperthyroidism.

CDR3 sequence reads: CASSRNANYGYTF. The CDR3 bases are TGTGCCAGCTCCAGGAACGCTAACTATGGCTACACCTTC. This chain uses TRBV6-4 with TRBJ1-2; unclear D gene. V lost 8 bases, J lost 0 bases, and 10 bases lay in between. Germline lookup yields CDR1 MRHNA and CDR2 SNTAGT. The CDR3 runs to 13 residues.